This T cell receptor beta chain originates from a study of blood T cell repertoires in COVID-19 (dated by TCRdb to the early 2020s). Broadly, across the study: The collaborator samples originated in the United States, Italy and Spain and spanned the acute and convalescent phases of COVID-19. The prospective study material was composed of cDNA or gDNA derived from T cells, B-cell-depleted T cells, or PBMCs. The dataset comprised deeply sampled blood TCRbeta repertoires from subjects exposed to, actively infected with, or recovered from COVID-19. The repertoires were made available in a free public database intended to serve as a resource for research on the immune response to SARS-CoV-2. The samples were drawn from two sources: the first 160 participants of the ongoing ImmuneRACE study, and 1,200 or so subjects contributed by 6 global collaborators. Sample metadata almost always included a de-identified subject ID, COVID-19 status, age in years and sex. HLA class I and class II types, where available, came from metadata supplied by the sample provider rather than from assay-based typing. Summary of the overall study and its limitations: Clinical and demographic metadata were provided uncurated, with the amount varying by source and participant.

TCRbeta CDR3 regions were amplified from genomic DNA using the immunoSEQ Assay, a bias-controlled multiplex PCR. The authors' pipeline ran thus. The number of nucleated cells in each sample was estimated by amplification of reference gene primers within the assay. Sequence reads were collapsed and filtered to measure the absolute abundance of every unique TCRbeta CDR3 rearrangement. Productive Simpson clonality was computed per sample as the square root of Simpson's diversity index over productive rearrangements. The source is immuneACCESS, and TCRdb retained only in-frame sequences with V and J called. Part of the clones is not carried over; for the studies checked, unresolved V genes explain less than half of this, and the remainder is unexplained. D and trimming were read from the DNA, whereas the V and J calls and clone size are those reported in that table. The sample table lists 50,000 to 60,000 clones, about four fifths of them with a count of one. About 9.2% of the sample goes to the ten largest clones.

There are many counts of this clone. Its target antigen remains unknown. Base-call qualities are not available, and no considerably larger clone is one nucleotide away. At one collaborating source in Seattle, patients were enrolled during active infection and were followed longitudinally through the course of disease. Collaborating institutions collected whole blood in K2EDTA tubes following their own protocols. Collaborator samples were shipped for TCRbeta analysis as frozen whole blood, isolated PBMCs, or DNA extracted from either sample type. The sample comprised peripheral blood. The sequence derives from an elderly man with COVID-19, enrolled during active disease.

For the CDR3, the sequence is CASRRDRNTGELFF. The base sequence is TGTGCCAGCAGACGGGACAGAAACACCGGGGAGCTGTTTTTT. In this chain, TRBV6-5 is recombined with TRBJ2-2; the junction holds 7 bases that match TRBD1. The CDR3 measures 14 amino acids from cysteine to phenylalanine. Of the read, only the CDR3 DNA is kept; its 42 bases are in frame from base 1. Looking up the germline V gene yields CDR1 MNHEY and CDR2 SVGAGI. V ends up 6 bases short and J 2 bases short, with an unmatched junction base count of 3.